This T cell receptor beta chain came from a study of response to subunit inactivated influenza vaccine. Overall study results and limits: Authors suggested each seasonal influenza vaccination recruits few new T cells.

This CDR3 comprises 15 residues. Germline CDR1 and CDR2: DFQATT and SNEGSKA (reference sequence). V dropped 0 bases and J dropped 5 bases, with 14 bases sitting between them. As to this clonotype: Its target is unknown.

Using its own MiXCR run on the RT-PCR reads, TCRdb lists one record per CDR3 protein. The table has hundreds of thousands of distinct CDR3 sequences, over 9% seen once. These data were also reused for a study on T cells expressing NK-cell markers. Turning to that study: 5'RACE template switching with UMIs produced the TCR beta cDNA. Just one sequenced donor of eight was HCMV-seronegative, while seven were seropositive. Restriction of sorting to alpha-beta TCR T cells was accomplished in several experiments using an anti-gamma-delta TCR antibody. Topping the CD3+CD56-NKG2C+ fraction as well were these clonotypes, in a few donors.

The source was PBMCs from blood, collected on the day of vaccination. The receptor's source is a man between 50 and 59 years old who received an inactivated influenza vaccine. This chain joins TRBV20-1 and TRBJ2-1; D remains ambiguous. CDR3 sequence (DNA): TGCAGTGCTAGAGATCTCAGGCACTACAACAATGAGCAGTTCTTC. The encoded protein is CSARDLRHYNNEQFF.